Shown below are 24 T cell receptor beta chains from a single sample sequenced in a study of breast tumors, draining lymph nodes, adjacent tissues. Axillary draining lymph nodes of breast cancer patients supplied the node samples. TCRdb used MiXCR to reprocess the multiplex PCR reads, holding one entry per CDR3 protein. The table has 150,000 to 200,000 distinct CDR3 sequences, more than 25% seen once. The sequenced sample consisted of axillary lymph node tissue. These receptors all stem from a female donor with breast cancer. Some clones in this sample may be carry-over from other donors' samples.

This clonotype has at least ten counts. V usage is TRBV5-1 and J usage is TRBJ1-6; 8 bases align to TRBD1. CDR1 and CDR2 from the germline V gene are SGHRS and YFSETQ. The CDR3 extends over 14 amino acids. With 4 bases clipped from V and 9 bases from J, the junction kept 6 bases outside the gene matches. The CDR3 DNA follows: TGCGCCAGCAGCCTGGACAGGGAGCGTTCACCCCTCCACTTT. Translated, it gives CASSLDRERSPLHF.

This clonotype was observed at least ten times. V gene TRBV28 combines with J gene TRBJ1-6; possible D gene TRBD1, 5 bases. This CDR3 spans 12 amino acids. V lost 4 bases, J lost 9 bases, and 7 bases lay in between. Germline lookup yields CDR1 MDHEN and CDR2 SYDVKM. CDR3 in DNA: TGTGCCAGCAGTTCCCAGGGTTCACCCCTCCACTTT. This gives the protein CASSSQGSPLHF.

This clonotype was seen a few times. A read error is possible here, since a much larger clone lies one base away. This sequence joins TRBV11-2 and TRBJ2-6, with D tentatively TRBD2 (5 bases). Trimming took off 6 bases at V and 6 bases at J, with 15 bases between the two ends. The CDR3 is 15 amino acids. Germline CDR1 and CDR2: SGHAT and FQNNGV. The CDR3 region is CASSLKGAAANVLTF. In DNA form, the CDR3 reads TGTGCCAGCAGTTTGAAGGGAGCTGCGGCCAACGTCCTGACTTTC.

This clonotype was seen more than once but under ten times. Since a much larger clone is just one base distant, this may be a read error. This chain connects TRBV30 to TRBJ2-2; the D gene is possibly TRBD1 (5 bases). Germline V gene lookup returns CDR1 GTSNPN and CDR2 SVGIG (reference sequence). The length of the CDR3 is 15 residues. Trimming shortened V by 2 bases and J by 0 bases, and 10 bases separated the two germline ends. The CDR3 region is CAWSRAGSNTGELFF. CDR3 DNA: TGTGCCTGGAGTAGGGCAGGGTCGAACACCGGGGAGCTGTTTTTT.

This clonotype appeared many times. The genes are TRBV4-1 and TRBJ2-3, with 9 bases lining up with TRBD2. V was pared by 2 bases and J by 3 bases, with 6 bases of the junction left unmatched. This CDR3 contains 16 residues. CDR1 is MGHRA and CDR2 is YSYEKL in the germline V gene. CDR3 DNA sequence: TGCGCCAGCAGCCAATTGGCGGGGGGGCAAACAGATACGCAGTATTTT. Its protein is CASSQLAGGQTDTQYF.

This clonotype was counted between two and nine times. Possible read error: a much larger clone is one base away. The V call is TRBV20-1, the J call TRBJ2-7, with 7 nucleotides matching TRBD2. There are 14 residues in the CDR3. The trim removed 2 bases at V and 6 bases at J, leaving 10 bases unmatched. Germline V gene data show CDR1 as DFQATT and CDR2 as SNEGSKA (reference sequence). CDR3 nucleotides: TGCAGTGCTAGAAACCCGGGAGGTAGCGCCGAGCAGTACTTC. Its translation is CSARNPGGSAEQYF.

The gene calls are TRBV27 and TRBJ2-3; 7 bases are a match to TRBD1. The V segment lost 8 bases and the J segment 11 bases; nucleotides outside the gene matches: 19. The CDR3 runs to 15 residues. The germline V gene encodes CDR1 MNHEY and CDR2 SMNVEV (reference sequence). The CDR3 spells CASRLGTDRPNEQYF. The DNA for the CDR3 is TGTGCCAGCCGCCTTGGGACGGACAGGCCCAATGAGCAGTATTTT.

This clonotype was seen many times. The rearrangement links TRBV9 to TRBJ2-3; D gene unclear. CDR1 and CDR2 (germline): SGDLS, YYNGEE. The CDR3 loop spans 13 amino acids. The germline V and J ends were trimmed by 0 bases and 3 bases, with 5 bases remaining between them. As DNA, the CDR3 is TGTGCCAGCAGCGTAGTAGAGACAGATACGCAGTATTTT. Translated: CASSVVETDTQYF.

This clonotype was recorded at least ten times. V is TRBV20-1 and J is TRBJ2-3; D may match TRBD1 or TRBD2 (5 bases each). In germline, CDR1 is DFQATT, CDR2 SNEGSKA (reference sequence). This CDR3 contains 16 residues. The germline V and J ends were trimmed by 1 base and 0 bases, with 14 bases remaining between them. CDR3 sequence: CSARVIGGSSTDTQYF. The CDR3 nucleotides are TGCAGTGCTAGAGTAATTGGGGGTTCTAGCACAGATACGCAGTATTTT.

This clonotype was seen at least ten times. This chain connects TRBV10-3 to TRBJ2-5; 9 nucleotides line up with TRBD2. Germline V gene data show CDR1 as ENHRY and CDR2 as SYGVKD. With V trimmed by 8 bases and J by 0 bases, 4 bases remained unmatched. This CDR3 spans 14 amino acids. This chain's CDR3 is CAIGAGGNQETQYF. In nucleotides, the CDR3 is TGTGCCATCGGGGCGGGGGGGAACCAAGAGACCCAGTACTTC.

This clonotype was detected many times. The chain is built from TRBV11-2 and TRBJ1-4, with TRBD1 matching over 7 bases. V lost 1 base to trimming and J lost 0 bases; unmatched junction nucleotides: 5. CDR1 SGHAT and CDR2 FQNNGV come from the germline V gene. The CDR3 spans 17 residues. CDR3 DNA sequence: TGTGCCAGCAGCTTAGGCAGGGGGAGGACAACTAATGAAAAACTGTTTTTT. As protein: CASSLGRGRTTNEKLFF.

This clonotype was seen many times. The chain joins TRBV11-2 to TRBJ2-7; TRBD2 matches 7 bases. Germline V gene data show CDR1 as SGHAT and CDR2 as FQNNGV. V lost 11 bases, J lost 0 bases, and 7 bases stayed unmatched. CDR3 length equals 13 residues. CDR3 nucleotide sequence: TGTGCCGAAACGGGGGGAAGCTCCTACGAGCAGTACTTC. It specifies CAETGGSSYEQYF. Full variable domain (rest looked up from reference TRBV11-2 and TRBJ2-7): EAGVAQSPRYKIIEKRQSVAFWCNPISGHATLYWYQQILGQGPKLLIQFQNNGVVDDSQLPKDRFSAERLKGVDSTLKIQPAKLEDSAVYLCAETGGSSYEQYFGPGTRLTVT.

This clonotype was counted at least ten times. The V gene is TRBV9, the J gene TRBJ2-6; 9 bases are a match to TRBD2. This CDR3 has 17 amino acids. Looked up from germline, CDR1 is SGDLS and CDR2 is YYNGEE. After removal of 0 bases from V and 3 bases from J, the junction contained 4 bases not matched to a gene. The chain's CDR3 is CASSVGAGGSGANVLTF. Written as DNA, the CDR3 is TGTGCCAGCAGCGTAGGAGCGGGGGGCAGTGGGGCCAACGTCCTGACTTTC.

The rearrangement links TRBV20-1 to TRBJ1-6; perhaps TRBD1 as D (5 bases). The germline V gene encodes CDR1 DFQATT and CDR2 SNEGSKA (reference sequence). V lost 1 base and J 0 bases, leaving 7 bases between the germline ends. The CDR3 loop spans 15 amino acids. The CDR3 sequence: CSARGGTSYNSPLHF. CDR3 in DNA: TGCAGTGCTAGAGGGGGGACCTCCTATAATTCACCCCTCCACTTT.

This clonotype was detected many times. V usage is TRBV12-3 or TRBV12-4 and J usage is TRBJ2-1; 10 positions match TRBD2. The CDR3 is 16 amino acids. The junction had 7 bases not matched to a gene; V was cut back by 4 bases and J by 4 bases. The CDR3 here is CASSSTSLAGYNEQFF. The CDR3 DNA is TGTGCCAGCAGTTCTACCTCACTAGCGGGGTACAATGAGCAGTTCTTC.

The chain recombines TRBV7-9 with TRBJ2-5; the D is unclear. V was trimmed by 5 bases and J by 7 bases, leaving 17 bases between them. The CDR3 contains 14 residues. CDR1 is SEHNR, CDR2 FQNEAQ, per germline (reference sequence). The CDR3 DNA follows: TGTGCCAGCAGCCCTTCTGTGGCGAGAGGGACCCAGTACTTC. This sequence encodes CASSPSVARGTQYF.

This clonotype was observed a few times. The rearrangement uses TRBV18 and TRBJ2-1; 14 positions agree with TRBD2. This CDR3 is 14 amino acids long. Germline assignment: CDR1 KGHSH and CDR2 LQKENI. V was clipped by 2 bases and J by 9 bases; unmatched bases: 0. CDR3 nucleotides: TGTGCCAGCTCACCAGGACTAGCGGGAGGTGAGCAGTTCTTC. Amino acids: CASSPGLAGGEQFF.

At least ten counts were recorded for this clonotype. The chain joins TRBV7-9 to TRBJ2-5, with 9 bases lining up with TRBD2. The CDR3 loop spans 12 amino acids. The ends lost 8 bases at V and 5 bases at J; junction bases unmatched: 3. Germline-derived CDR1 and CDR2 are SEHNR and FQNEAQ (reference sequence). CDR3 residues: CASGLATETQYF. For the CDR3, the DNA is TGTGCCAGCGGACTAGCGACCGAGACCCAGTACTTC.

The chain recombines TRBV12-3 or TRBV12-4 with TRBJ2-3; 8 bases fit TRBD2. The ends lost 10 bases at V and 1 base at J; junction bases unmatched: 7. The CDR3 is 14 amino acids. The CDR3 sequence is CATLSSGGTDTQYF. In nucleotides, the CDR3 is TGTGCCACCCTGAGTAGCGGGGGCACAGATACGCAGTATTTT.

This clonotype was counted many times. This rearrangement joins TRBV4-3 to TRBJ2-7; TRBD1 matches 8 bases. This CDR3 is 16 amino acids long. Germline V lookup: CDR1 LGHNA, CDR2 YSLEER. V was pared by 0 bases and J by 1 base, with 5 bases of the junction left unmatched. The chain's CDR3 is CASSQEHRDRSYEQYF. The CDR3 nucleotides read TGCGCCAGCAGCCAAGAACACCGGGACAGGTCCTACGAGCAGTACTTC.

The chain couples TRBV30 to TRBJ1-3; 7 bases are shared with TRBD1. Germline loops: CDR1 GTSNPN, CDR2 SVGIG (reference sequence). CDR3 size: 16 residues. The J segment lost 0 bases and the V segment lost 4 bases, leaving 9 bases of the junction unmatched. CDR3: CAWNPDRTFSGNTIYF. The CDR3 DNA is TGTGCCTGGAACCCGGACAGGACCTTCTCTGGAAACACCATATATTTT.

Remarks on this clonotype: A much larger clone differs from this one at a single base, so this may be a read error. The genes are TRBV6-5 and TRBJ1-6; D unresolved. This CDR3 region has 15 residues. Germline loops: CDR1 MNHEY, CDR2 SVGAGI. Trimming removed 5 bases from V and 7 bases from J, with 15 bases in between. CDR3 coding DNA: TGTGCCAGCAGTCATGTGGACCAGGTCAATTCACCCCTCCACTTT. The encoded protein is CASSHVDQVNSPLHF.

The gene calls are TRBV6-2 or TRBV6-3 and TRBJ2-2; D may be TRBD2 (5 bases). Trimming pared 5 bases from V and 5 bases from J, leaving 15 bases between. Germline V lookup: CDR1 MNHEY, CDR2 SVGEGT. The CDR3 covers 15 residues. As DNA, the CDR3 is TGTGCCAGCAGTCACCGGGCCCGAGGGACCGGGGAGCTGTTTTTT. Translated: CASSHRARGTGELFF.

Many counts were recorded for this clonotype. The chain is built from TRBV5-1 and TRBJ2-3; D is possibly TRBD1 or TRBD2 (6 bases each). The germline gives CDR1 SGHRS, CDR2 YFSETQ. There are 13 residues in the CDR3. Deletions cut 2 bases from V and 6 bases from J, with 10 bases between. In nucleotides, the CDR3 is TGCGCCAGCAGCTTCTCGGGGGCGGATACGCAGTATTTT. Its translation is CASSFSGADTQYF. The whole variable domain, remainder taken from reference TRBV5-1 and TRBJ2-3, is KAGVTQTPRYLIKTRGQQVTLSCSPISGHRSVSWYQQTPGQGLQFLFEYFSETQRNKGNFPGRFSGRQFSNSRSEMNVSTLELGDSALYLCASSFSGADTQYFGPGTRLTVL.